A selection of T cell receptor beta chains follows, all from one sample in a study of cytomegalovirus exposure and HLA in healthy donors. Generated by immunoSEQ multiplex PCR, the TCRdb table keeps only in-frame clones and is missing some. The sample gives 160,000 or so clones, around 76% of which show up once; around 1.5% is in the top ten. The sequencing input was PBMCs. The receptors were gathered from a man aged 35 to 55 in good health and CMV-seronegative. Both conserved end residues are trimmed from each CDR3. The order of the fields is V gene, CDR3 protein.

>TRBV5-5
ASSSDRPAKAF
>TRBV5-8
ASSFFQNAVEQY
>TRBV30
AWRQGGNTEAF
>TRBV28
ASSFAGAPGYT
>TRBV30
AWSPMNTEAF
>TRBV6-1
ASSDGWTSGRTDTQY
>TRBV19
ASRRQAGGGNTGELF
>TRBV5-1
ASSLGHREETQY
>TRBV9
ASSGGLAGERSYNEQF
>TRBV7-6
ASSLRLPGELSTDTQY
>TRBV28
ASRKAGVRYEQY
>TRBV11-2
ASSSLAGVAHEQY
>TRBV2
AGMGGAGVGETQY
>TRBV5-4
ASSPGEGTNEKLF
>TRBV19
ASSIDTISGANVLT
>TRBV27
ASSLVAGVYEQY
>TRBV15
ATSRGGQYSYEQY
>TRBV10-1
ASSGDIVGTGEQF
>TRBV27
ASSLVPGLNCEQY
>TRBV21-1
ASSPYHTEAF
>TRBV2
ASSGRQGSEQF
>TRBV6-1
ASSDQTDTQY
>TRBV5-1
ASSWGVDRVNTEAF
>TRBV27
ASSFAPQGGRAPLH
>TRBV6-6
ASSYVDRSGIQY
>TRBV9
ASSVVGLADTDTQY
>TRBV7-4
ASSLVSRGAYGYT
>TRBV6-1
ASSEAYGTGGSGNTIY
>TRBV13
ASSEAGTEAF
>TRBV6-5
ASSYEQGGVEAF
>TRBV4-2
ASSQELVALNLF
>TRBV5-4
ASSLTGRSYEQY
>TRBV30
AWKGRGYT
>TRBV5-6
ASSLGQGAYEQY
>TRBV4-1
ASSQIGDINYGYT
>TRBV21-1
ASSKSDSTTNQPQH
>TRBV5-6
ASSLRSAGLYNEQF
>TRBV5-6
ASSFRGFMNTEAF
>TRBV18
ASTRTDTQY
>TRBV7-9
ASSWVGTGEKLF
>TRBV15
ATSYAGQQF
>TRBV7-3
ASSFQGGVETQY
>TRBV27
ASSYTGGQETQY
>TRBV11-3
ASSRTDRGVYNEQF
>TRBV5-6
ASSLKRGGETQY
>TRBV6-5
ASNYFGGSYEQY
>TRBV13
ASSSDRDDIQY
>TRBV29-1
SARDISIEAF